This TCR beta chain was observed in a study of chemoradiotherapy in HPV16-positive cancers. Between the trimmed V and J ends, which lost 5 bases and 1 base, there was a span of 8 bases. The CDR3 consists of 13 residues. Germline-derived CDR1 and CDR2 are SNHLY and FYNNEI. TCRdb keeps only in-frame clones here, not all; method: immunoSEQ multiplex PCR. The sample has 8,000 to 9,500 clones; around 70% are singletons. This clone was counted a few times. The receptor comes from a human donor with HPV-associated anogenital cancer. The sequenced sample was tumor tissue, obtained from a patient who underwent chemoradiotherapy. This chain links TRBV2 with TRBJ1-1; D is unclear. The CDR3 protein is CASSLTRNTEAFF. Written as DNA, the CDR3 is TGTGCCAGCAGTCTCACACGGAACACTGAAGCTTTCTTT.